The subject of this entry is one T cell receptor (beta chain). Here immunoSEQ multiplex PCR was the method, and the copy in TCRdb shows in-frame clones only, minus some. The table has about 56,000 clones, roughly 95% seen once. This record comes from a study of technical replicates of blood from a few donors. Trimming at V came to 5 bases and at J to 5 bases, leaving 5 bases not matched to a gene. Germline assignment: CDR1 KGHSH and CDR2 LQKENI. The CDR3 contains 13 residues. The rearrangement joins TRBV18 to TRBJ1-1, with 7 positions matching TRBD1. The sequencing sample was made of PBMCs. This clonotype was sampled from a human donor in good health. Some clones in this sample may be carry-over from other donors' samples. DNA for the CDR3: TGTGCCAGCTCATCCGACAGGGAAACTGAAGCTTTCTTT. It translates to CASSSDRETEAFF.